A selection of T cell receptor beta chains follows, all from one sample in a study of monozygotic twins with inflammatory bowel disease. TCRdb re-called the 5' RACE reads; every CDR3 protein appears as one record, without DNA. The sample data list hundreds of thousands of distinct CDR3 sequences. Input material: blood. The source of these receptors is a human donor with ulcerative colitis or Crohn's disease, or a healthy co-twin of an affected twin (not recorded which). Both conserved end residues are part of each CDR3. The order of the fields is V gene, J gene, CDR3 protein.

TRBV2	TRBJ2-7	CASSADRGPTYEQYF
TRBV20-1	TRBJ2-2	CSASHPSGVLRMAGELFF
TRBV19	TRBJ2-6	CASSAKIPGANVLTF
TRBV5-1	TRBJ2-3	CASSSQGGDTQYF
TRBV5-1	TRBJ2-6	CASSDTFGANVLTF
TRBV2	TRBJ2-1	CASRGAVKGNEQFF
TRBV5-1	TRBJ1-2	CASSSRDRDGYTF
TRBV5-5	TRBJ2-7	CASSLGGRGAFEEQYF
TRBV7-2	TRBJ2-2	CASCLQPPGISGELFF
TRBV20-1	TRBJ2-7	CSARGTGTSGRLSYEQYF
TRBV20-1	TRBJ1-4	CSADRTGGEKLFF
TRBV18	TRBJ2-5	CASSPPTGRETHYF
TRBV7-7	TRBJ2-5	CASSPRPATGGWQETQYF
TRBV5-1	TRBJ2-3	CASSFPSSGGPTDTQYF
TRBV20-1	TRBJ2-2	CRVAGNTGELFF
TRBV18	TRBJ1-4	CASSPQAFQLFF
TRBV7-2	TRBJ2-1	CASSSSGTRDNEQFF
TRBV27	TRBJ2-7	CASFPPTGRGNEQYF
TRBV1	TRBJ1-2	CTSSYQRPILYGYTF
TRBV19	TRBJ1-1	CASSDPGAVNTEAFF
TRBV18	TRBJ2-7	CASSSGQGVYEQYF
TRBV5-4	TRBJ1-1	CASSFWQGNTEAFF
TRBV19	TRBJ1-2	CASSKNPGQGSGYTF
TRBV25-1	TRBJ1-3	CASSGQRTGNTIYF
TRBV20-1	TRBJ2-1	CSAPPGGRNEQFF
TRBV21-1	TRBJ2-4	CASSPQGRLNGGKNIQYF